This TCR beta chain was captured by sequencing in a study of graft-versus-host responses after intestinal transplantation. Turning to the study itself: Anti-thymocyte globulin served as induction for all recipients, who then took tacrolimus and steroids for approximately three years.

Trimming at V came to 5 bases and at J to 7 bases, leaving 9 bases not matched to a gene. This CDR3 region has 15 residues. Germline V gene sequence: CDR1 SGHTA, CDR2 FQGNSA. TCRdb's copy holds only in-frame clones and misses some; the assay was immunoSEQ multiplex PCR. The data contain roughly 97,000 clones, around 92% of them singletons. Study-level findings and limits: Graft-donor T cell macrochimerism in patients accompanied high graft-versus-host to host-versus-graft clonal ratios in allografts. HvG clone declines early post-transplant were associated with peak circulating GvH levels. Present in recipient marrow, GvH clones included some that appeared first in ileum or blood.

As regards this clone: Its antigen is unidentified.

The receptor was derived from a human donor who was the organ donor for an intestinal transplant. The input for sequencing was unstimulated CD4+ T cells sorted from spleen or lymph node cells, taken before transplant. The rearrangement joins TRBV7-2 to TRBJ2-2, with 8 bases identical to TRBD2. The CDR3 nucleotides are TGTGCCAGCAGCGCTCGGGGGGGCCGTAGCGGGGAGCTGTTTTTT. Residues: CASSARGGRSGELFF.